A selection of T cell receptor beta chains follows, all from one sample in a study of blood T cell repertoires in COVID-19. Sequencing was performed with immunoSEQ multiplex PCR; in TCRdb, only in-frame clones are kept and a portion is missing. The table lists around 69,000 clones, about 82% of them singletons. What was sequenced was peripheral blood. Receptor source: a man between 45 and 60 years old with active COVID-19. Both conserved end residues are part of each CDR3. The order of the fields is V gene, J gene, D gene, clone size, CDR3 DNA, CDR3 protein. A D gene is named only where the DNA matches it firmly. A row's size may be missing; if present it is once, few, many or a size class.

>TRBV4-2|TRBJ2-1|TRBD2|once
TGTGCCAGCAGCCAAGGGGGGACTAGCGGGAGTTACAATGAGCAGTTCTTC
CASSQGGTSGSYNEQFF
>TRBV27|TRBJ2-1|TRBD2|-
TGTGCCAGCAGCCCCACCGGGGGGGCCGGGGATGAGCAGTTCTTC
CASSPTGGAGDEQFF
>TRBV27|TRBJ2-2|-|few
TGTGCCAGCAGGGGGAGCTACACCGGGGAGCTGTTTTTT
CASRGSYTGELFF
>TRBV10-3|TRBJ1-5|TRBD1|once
TGTGCCATCAGTCAGGGGGGCAATCAGCCCCAGCATTTT
CAISQGGNQPQHF
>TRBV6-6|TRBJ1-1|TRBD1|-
TGTGCCAGCAGGAGGGACAGCAGGAACACTGAAGCTTTCTTT
CASRRDSRNTEAFF
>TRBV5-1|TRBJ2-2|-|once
TGCGCCAGCAGCTTGGGACATGACACCGGGGAGCTGTTTTTT
CASSLGHDTGELFF
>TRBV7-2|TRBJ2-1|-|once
TGTGCCAGCACCCAGGGGCTACCAGTCAATGAGCAGTTCTTC
CASTQGLPVNEQFF
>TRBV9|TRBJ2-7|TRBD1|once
TGTGCCAGCAGCCTCCGACAGGGGAGTAAGCAGTACTTC
CASSLRQGSKQYF
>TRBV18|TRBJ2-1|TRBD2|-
TGTGCCAGCTCAATAGCGGGGGGGAGCTCCTACAATGAGCAGTTCTTC
CASSIAGGSSYNEQFF
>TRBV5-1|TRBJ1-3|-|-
TGCGCCAGCAGCGGGGGGACTGCGGTATATTTT
CASSGGTAVYF
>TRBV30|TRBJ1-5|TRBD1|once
TGTGCCTGGAGCCCGGGACAGGGACGCAATCAGCCCCAGCATTTT
CAWSPGQGRNQPQHF
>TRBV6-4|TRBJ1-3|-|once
TGTGCCAGCAGTGTGGGGGCCCAAGGAAACACCATATATTTT
CASSVGAQGNTIYF
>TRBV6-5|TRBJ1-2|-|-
TGTGCCAGCAAGGGAGCGGGACACTATGGCTACACCTTC
CASKGAGHYGYTF
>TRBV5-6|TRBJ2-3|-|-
TGTGCCAGCAGCCCTCAATTAGTAGCGTTCCGCACAGATACGCAGTATTTT
CASSPQLVAFRTDTQYF
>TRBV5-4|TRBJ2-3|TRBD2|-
TGTGCCAGCAGCTTGAAAACCGGGACTAGCGGAGATACGCAGTATTTT
CASSLKTGTSGDTQYF
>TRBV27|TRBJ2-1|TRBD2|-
TGTGCCAGCAGTTTTGCTAGCGGGAGTATCTACAATGAGCAGTTCTTC
CASSFASGSIYNEQFF
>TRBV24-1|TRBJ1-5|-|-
TGTGCCACCAGTGACCCGACAGGAGGAGATCGGCCCCAGCATTTT
CATSDPTGGDRPQHF
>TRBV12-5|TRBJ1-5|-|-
TGTGCTAGTGGTACACAAGATCAGCCCCAGCATTTT
CASGTQDQPQHF
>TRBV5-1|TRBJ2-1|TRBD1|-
TGCGCCAGCAGCCCCGTCCCGGGACAGGGTAGTGAGCAGTTCTTC
CASSPVPGQGSEQFF
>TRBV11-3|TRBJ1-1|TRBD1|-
TGTGCCAGCAGCAACAGACAGGGGAACACTGAAGCTTTCTTT
CASSNRQGNTEAFF
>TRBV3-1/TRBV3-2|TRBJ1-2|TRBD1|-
TGTGCCAGCAGCCATTACCTGGACAGGGGGAAGAGCTACACCTTC
CASSHYLDRGKSYTF
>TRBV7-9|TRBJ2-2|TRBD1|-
TGTGCCAGCAGCCGAGACAGGGGGAGCGGGGAGCTGTTTTTT
CASSRDRGSGELFF
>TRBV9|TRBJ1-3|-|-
TGTGCCAGCAGCCCCCAGATAAATTCTGGAAACACCATATATTTT
CASSPQINSGNTIYF
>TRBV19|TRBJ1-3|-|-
TGTGCCAGTAGTATTATGGAGAGCAGGGGCTCTGGAAACACCATATATTTT
CASSIMESRGSGNTIYF
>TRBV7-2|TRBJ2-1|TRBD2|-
TGTGCCAGCAGCCAGGGACTAGCGGGGGGTAATGAGCAGTTCTTC
CASSQGLAGGNEQFF
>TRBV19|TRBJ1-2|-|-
TGTGCCAGTAGTACCATGGGGCGCTATGGCTACACCTTC
CASSTMGRYGYTF
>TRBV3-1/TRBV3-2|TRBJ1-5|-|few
TGTGCCAGCAGCCCCCGTCAGGGGAGTAATCAGCCCCAGCATTTT
CASSPRQGSNQPQHF